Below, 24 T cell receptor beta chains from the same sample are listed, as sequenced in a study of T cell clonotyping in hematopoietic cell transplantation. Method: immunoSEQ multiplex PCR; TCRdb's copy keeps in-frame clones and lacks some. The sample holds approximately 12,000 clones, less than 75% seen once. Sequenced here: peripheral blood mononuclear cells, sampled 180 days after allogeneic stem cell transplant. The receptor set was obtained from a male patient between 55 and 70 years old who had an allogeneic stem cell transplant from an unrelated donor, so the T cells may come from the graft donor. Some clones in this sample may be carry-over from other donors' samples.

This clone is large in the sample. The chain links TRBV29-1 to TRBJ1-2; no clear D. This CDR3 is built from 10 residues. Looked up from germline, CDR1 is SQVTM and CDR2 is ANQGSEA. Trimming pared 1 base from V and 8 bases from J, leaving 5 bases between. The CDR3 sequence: CSVEGFGYTF. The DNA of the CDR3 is TGCAGCGTTGAAGGGTTCGGCTACACCTTC.

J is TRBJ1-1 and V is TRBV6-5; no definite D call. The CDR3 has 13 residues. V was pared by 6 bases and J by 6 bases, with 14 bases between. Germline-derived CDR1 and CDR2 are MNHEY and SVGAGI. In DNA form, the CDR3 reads TGTGCCAGCAGCCAAACGGAGAGGGCTGAAGCTTTCTTT. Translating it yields CASSQTERAEAFF.

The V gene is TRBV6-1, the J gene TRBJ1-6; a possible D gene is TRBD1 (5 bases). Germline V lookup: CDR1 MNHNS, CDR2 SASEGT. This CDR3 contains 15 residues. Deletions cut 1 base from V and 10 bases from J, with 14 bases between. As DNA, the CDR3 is TGTGCCAGCAGTGAAGTCCGGCAGGGTGGATCACCCCTCCACTTT. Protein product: CASSEVRQGGSPLHF.

The CDR3 DNA is TGTGCCAGCAGTTACTATCCGGGACAGGGGGCGGAAGGCTACACCTTC. Translation gives CASSYYPGQGAEGYTF. V gene TRBV6-5 combines with J gene TRBJ1-2; 12 positions match TRBD1. Per germline, CDR1 MNHEY and CDR2 SVGAGI. This CDR3 is 16 amino acids long. The V and J ends lost 1 base and 8 bases, in that order; junction bases with no gene match: 8.

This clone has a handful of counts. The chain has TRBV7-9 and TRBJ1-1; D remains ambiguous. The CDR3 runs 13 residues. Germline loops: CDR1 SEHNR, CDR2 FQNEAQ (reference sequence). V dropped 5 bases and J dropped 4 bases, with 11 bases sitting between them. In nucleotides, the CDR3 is TGTGCCAGCAGCGCCATAGCGGGCACTGAAGCTTTCTTT. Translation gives CASSAIAGTEAFF.

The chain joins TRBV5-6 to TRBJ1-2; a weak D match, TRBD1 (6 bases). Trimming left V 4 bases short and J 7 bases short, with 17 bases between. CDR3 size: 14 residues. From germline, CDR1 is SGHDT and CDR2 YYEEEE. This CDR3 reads CASSAGGPLVGYTF. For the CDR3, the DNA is TGTGCCAGCAGCGCGGGGGGGCCGCTCGTTGGCTACACCTTC.

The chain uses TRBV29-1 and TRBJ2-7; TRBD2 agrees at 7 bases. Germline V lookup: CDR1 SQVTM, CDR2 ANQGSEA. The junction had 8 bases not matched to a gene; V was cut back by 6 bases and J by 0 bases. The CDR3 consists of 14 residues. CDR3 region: CSVWEGAGSYEQYF. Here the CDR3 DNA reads TGCAGCGTCTGGGAGGGCGCAGGCTCCTACGAGCAGTACTTC.

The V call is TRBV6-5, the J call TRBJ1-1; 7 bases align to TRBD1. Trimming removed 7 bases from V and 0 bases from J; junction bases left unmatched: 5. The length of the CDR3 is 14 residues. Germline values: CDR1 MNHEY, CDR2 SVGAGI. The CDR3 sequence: CASNRDSLNTEAFF. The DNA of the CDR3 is TGTGCCAGCAACCGGGACAGCCTGAACACTGAAGCTTTCTTT.

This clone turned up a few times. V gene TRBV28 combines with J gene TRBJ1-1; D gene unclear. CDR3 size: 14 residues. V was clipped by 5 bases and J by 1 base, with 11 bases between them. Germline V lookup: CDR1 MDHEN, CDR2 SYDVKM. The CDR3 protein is CASSPSGRNTEAFF. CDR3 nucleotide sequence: TGTGCCAGCAGTCCTTCCGGACGGAACACTGAAGCTTTCTTT.

The CDR3 loop is CASSQVSDTGELFF. DNA of the CDR3: TGCGCCAGCAGCCAAGTGTCAGACACCGGGGAGCTGTTTTTT. The chain combines TRBV4-1 with TRBJ2-2; D remains unclear. Germline CDR1 reads MGHRA; CDR2 reads YSYEKL. The CDR3 sequence is 14 residues long. V lost 1 base and J lost 3, with 6 bases in between.

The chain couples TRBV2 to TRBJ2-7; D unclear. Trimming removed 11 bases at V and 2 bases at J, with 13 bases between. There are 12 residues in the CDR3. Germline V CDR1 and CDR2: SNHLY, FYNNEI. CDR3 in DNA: TGTGCCTCCGGTGGGATAACCTACGAGCAGTACTTC. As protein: CASGGITYEQYF.

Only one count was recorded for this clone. CDR3 residues: CAVTSGIVGTDTQYF. In nucleotides, the CDR3 is TGTGCCGTGACTAGCGGGATCGTGGGCACAGATACGCAGTATTTT. The chain couples TRBV10-3 to TRBJ2-3, with 11 bases lining up with TRBD2. This CDR3 has 15 amino acids. Losses at the gene ends were 11 bases for V and 1 base for J; bases not matched to a gene: 8. Germline-derived CDR1 and CDR2 are ENHRY and SYGVKD.

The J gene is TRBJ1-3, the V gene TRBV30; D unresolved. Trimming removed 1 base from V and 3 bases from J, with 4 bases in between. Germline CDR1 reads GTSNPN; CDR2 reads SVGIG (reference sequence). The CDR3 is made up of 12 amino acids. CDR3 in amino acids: CAWSAGGNTIYF. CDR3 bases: TGTGCCTGGAGTGCTGGTGGAAACACCATATATTTT.

The CDR3 loop is CASSQTAGVNEQFF. CDR3 bases: TGTGCCAGCAGCCAAACCGCAGGGGTGAATGAGCAGTTCTTC. The gene calls are TRBV16 and TRBJ2-1; TRBD1 might be the D (6 bases). The CDR3 totals 14 residues. Between the trimmed V and J ends, which lost 2 bases and 7 bases, there was a span of 12 bases. Germline CDR1 reads KGHSY; CDR2 reads FQNENV.

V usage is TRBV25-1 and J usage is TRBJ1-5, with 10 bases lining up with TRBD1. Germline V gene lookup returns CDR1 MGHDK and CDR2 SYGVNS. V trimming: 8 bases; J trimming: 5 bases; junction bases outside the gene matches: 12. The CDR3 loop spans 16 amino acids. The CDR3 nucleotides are TGTGCCAGCGGGGGGAACCAGGACAGGGGGGATCAGCCCCAGCATTTT. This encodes CASGGNQDRGDQPQHF.

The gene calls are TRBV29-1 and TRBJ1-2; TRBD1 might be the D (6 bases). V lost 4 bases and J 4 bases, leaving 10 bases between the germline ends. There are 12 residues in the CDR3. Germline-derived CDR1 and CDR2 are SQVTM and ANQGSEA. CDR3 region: CSVAQGIYGYTF. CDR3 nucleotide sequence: TGCAGCGTTGCCCAGGGGATCTATGGCTACACCTTC.

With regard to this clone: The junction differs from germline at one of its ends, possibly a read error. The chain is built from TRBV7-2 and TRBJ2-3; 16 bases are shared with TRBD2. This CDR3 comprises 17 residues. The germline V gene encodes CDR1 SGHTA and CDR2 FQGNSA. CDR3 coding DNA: TGCGCCAGCAGCTTAGGTGGGACTAGCGGGGGGGTAGATACGCAGTATTTT. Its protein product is CASSLGGTSGGVDTQYF.

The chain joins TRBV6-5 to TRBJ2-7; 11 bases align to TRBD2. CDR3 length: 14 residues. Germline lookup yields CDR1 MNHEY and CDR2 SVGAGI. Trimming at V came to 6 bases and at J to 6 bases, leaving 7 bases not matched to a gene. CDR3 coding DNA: TGTGCCAGCAGCCCGGGAGGGACTAGCGGCGAGCAGTACTTC. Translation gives CASSPGGTSGEQYF.

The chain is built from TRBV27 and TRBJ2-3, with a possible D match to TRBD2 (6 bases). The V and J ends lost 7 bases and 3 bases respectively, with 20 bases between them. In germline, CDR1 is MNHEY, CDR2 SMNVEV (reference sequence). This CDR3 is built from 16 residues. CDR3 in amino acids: CASISRARGRTDTQYF. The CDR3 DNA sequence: TGTGCCAGCATCTCTCGGGCGCGAGGGAGGACAGATACGCAGTATTTT.

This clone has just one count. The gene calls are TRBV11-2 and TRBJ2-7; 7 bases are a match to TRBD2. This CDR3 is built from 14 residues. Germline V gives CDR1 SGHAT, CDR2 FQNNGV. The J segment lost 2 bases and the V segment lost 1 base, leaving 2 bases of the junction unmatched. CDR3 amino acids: CASSLAGGPYEQYF. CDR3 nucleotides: TGTGCCAGCAGCTTAGCGGGAGGCCCCTACGAGCAGTACTTC.

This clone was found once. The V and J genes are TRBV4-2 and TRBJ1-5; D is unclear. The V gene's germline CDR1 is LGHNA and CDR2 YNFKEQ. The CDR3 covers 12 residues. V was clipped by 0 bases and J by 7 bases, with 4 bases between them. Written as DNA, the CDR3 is TGTGCCAGCAGCCAAGATAACCAGCCCCAGCATTTT. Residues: CASSQDNQPQHF.

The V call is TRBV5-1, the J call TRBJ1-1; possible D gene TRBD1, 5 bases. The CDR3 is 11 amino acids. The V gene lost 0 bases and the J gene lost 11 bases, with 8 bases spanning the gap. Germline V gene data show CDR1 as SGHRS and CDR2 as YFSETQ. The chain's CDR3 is CASSLAGDAFF. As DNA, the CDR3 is TGCGCCAGCAGCTTGGCGGGGGACGCTTTCTTT.

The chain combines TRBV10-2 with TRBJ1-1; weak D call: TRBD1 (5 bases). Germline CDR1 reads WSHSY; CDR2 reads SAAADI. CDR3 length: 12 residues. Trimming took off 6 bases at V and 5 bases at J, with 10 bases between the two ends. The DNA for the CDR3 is TGCGCCAGCAGGGCCCAGGGAACTGAAGCTTTCTTT. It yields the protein CASRAQGTEAFF.

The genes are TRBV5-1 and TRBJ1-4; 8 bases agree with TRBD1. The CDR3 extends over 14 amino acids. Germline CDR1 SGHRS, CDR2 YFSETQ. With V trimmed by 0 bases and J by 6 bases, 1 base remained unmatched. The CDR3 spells CASSLGQGYEKLFF. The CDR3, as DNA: TGCGCCAGCAGCTTGGGACAGGGGTATGAAAAACTGTTTTTT.